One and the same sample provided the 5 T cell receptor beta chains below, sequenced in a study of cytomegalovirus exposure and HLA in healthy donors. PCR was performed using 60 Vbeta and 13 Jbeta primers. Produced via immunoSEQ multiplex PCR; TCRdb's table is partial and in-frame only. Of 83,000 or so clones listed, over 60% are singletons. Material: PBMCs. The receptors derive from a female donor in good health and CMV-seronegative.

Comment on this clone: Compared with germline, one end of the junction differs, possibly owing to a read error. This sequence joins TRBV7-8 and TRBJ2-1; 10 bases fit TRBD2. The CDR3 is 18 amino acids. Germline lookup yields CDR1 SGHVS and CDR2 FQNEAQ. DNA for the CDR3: TGTGCCAACAGCCCATACCGGACTAGCGGTTCACCCGGCAATGAGCAGTTCTTC. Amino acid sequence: CANSPYRTSGSPGNEQFF.

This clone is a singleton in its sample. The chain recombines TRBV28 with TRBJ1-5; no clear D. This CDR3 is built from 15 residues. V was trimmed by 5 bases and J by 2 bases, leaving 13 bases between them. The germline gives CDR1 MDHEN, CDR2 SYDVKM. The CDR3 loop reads CASSRREERNQPQHF. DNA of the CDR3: TGTGCCAGCAGTCGAAGGGAGGAACGCAATCAGCCCCAGCATTTT.

The CDR3 sequence: CATMDRGLDNQPQHF. For the CDR3, the DNA is TGTGCCACCATGGACAGGGGGCTCGACAATCAGCCCCAGCATTTT. The J gene is TRBJ1-5, the V gene TRBV6-1; 11 bases fit TRBD1. Trimming at V came to 10 bases and at J to 3 bases, leaving 8 bases not matched to a gene. CDR1 MNHNS and CDR2 SASEGT come from the germline V gene. The CDR3 runs to 15 residues.

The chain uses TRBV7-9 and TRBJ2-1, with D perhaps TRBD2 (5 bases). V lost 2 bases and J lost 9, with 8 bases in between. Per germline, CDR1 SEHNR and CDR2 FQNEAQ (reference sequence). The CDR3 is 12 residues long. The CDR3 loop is CASSLRGSEQFF. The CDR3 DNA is TGTGCCAGCAGCTTACGTGGGAGTGAGCAGTTCTTC.

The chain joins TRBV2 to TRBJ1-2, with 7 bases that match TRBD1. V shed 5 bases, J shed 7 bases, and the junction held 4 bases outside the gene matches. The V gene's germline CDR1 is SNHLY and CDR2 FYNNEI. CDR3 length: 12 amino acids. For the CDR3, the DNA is TGTGCCAGCAGTTTACAGGGGCCTGGCTACACCTTC. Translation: CASSLQGPGYTF.